The 24 T cell receptor beta chains below all came from one sample that was sequenced in a study of T cell clonality in common variable immunodeficiency. This table comes from immunoSEQ multiplex PCR, and its TCRdb copy is limited to in-frame clones, with some not included. The sample has some 28,000 clones, none seen only once. Specimen: peripheral blood mononuclear cells. The receptors originated from a person between 18 and 75 years old in good health.

This clone was seen only a few times. An end of the junction does not agree with germline; a read error may underlie this. The read halts 3 residues ahead of the CDR3 end, with the missing end drawn from the germline J gene. The chain combines TRBV18 with TRBJ1-1; possibly TRBD1 for D (6 bases). Germline V gene sequence: CDR1 KGHSH, CDR2 LQKENI. This CDR3 is 14 amino acids long. CDR3 in amino acids: CAGSLSSGDTEAFF. The sequenced part of the CDR3 DNA is TGTGCCGGCTCACTCTCCTCAGGGGACACTGAA.

This clone was found many times. The CDR3 goes on 3 residues after the read ends, and that part is filled in from the germline J gene. The chain joins TRBV7-3 to TRBJ1-2; TRBD1 aligns across 7 bases. The CDR3 extends over 13 amino acids. The trim removed 5 bases at V and 6 bases at J, leaving 6 bases unmatched. The germline V gene has CDR1 SGHTA and CDR2 FQGTGA. Incomplete CDR3 DNA: TGTGCCAGCAGCCCCGGGACAGAGCATGGC. Translation: CASSPGTEHG. The full CDR3 reads CASSPGTEHGYTF. The entire variable domain, with the rest obtained from reference TRBV7-3 and TRBJ1-2, is as follows: GAGVSQTPSNKVTEKGKYVELRCDPISGHTALYWYRQSLGQGPEFLIYFQGTGAADDSGLPNDRFFAVRPEGSVSTLKIQRTERGDSAVYLCASSPGTEHGYTFGSGTRLTVV.

The table lists this clone with many counts. The read ends 3 residues shy of where the CDR3 ends; the end is completed using the germline J gene. The gene calls are TRBV20-1 and TRBJ1-1, with D uncertain. CDR1 DFQATT and CDR2 SNEGSKA come from the germline V gene (reference sequence). V was trimmed by 5 bases and J by 7 bases, leaving 8 bases between them. The CDR3 is 10 amino acids. Partial CDR3 DNA: TGCAGTGCTTCGGTTTATGAA. Translation: CSASVYE. The whole CDR3 reads CSASVYEAFF.

Only a few counts were recorded for this clone. The CDR3 extends 3 residues past the end of the read, so its final part is completed from the germline J gene. The genes are TRBV5-1 and TRBJ2-2; D uncertain. The CDR3 sequence is 15 residues long. Trimming took off 2 bases at V and 4 bases at J, with 12 bases between the two ends. CDR1 is SGHRS, CDR2 YFSETQ, per germline. The CDR3 loop is CASSLGHSRTGELFF. The sequenced CDR3 bases are TGCGCCAGCAGCTTAGGTCATTCCCGCACCGGGGAG. Full variable domain (outside the CDR3, taken from reference TRBV5-1 and TRBJ2-2): KAGVTQTPRYLIKTRGQQVTLSCSPISGHRSVSWYQQTPGQGLQFLFEYFSETQRNKGNFPGRFSGRQFSNSRSEMNVSTLELGDSALYLCASSLGHSRTGELFFGEGSRLTVL.

Ten or more counts support this clone. The sequence runs out 3 residues before the end of the CDR3; the remainder is reconstructed from the germline J gene. This chain joins TRBV19 and TRBJ2-6; D is unresolved. The germline V gene has CDR1 LNHDA and CDR2 SQIVND (reference sequence). The CDR3 is made up of 14 amino acids. The germline V and J ends were trimmed by 5 bases and 0 bases, with 5 bases remaining between them. The CDR3 DNA, read in part, is TGTGCCAGTAGTTCTCTCTCTGGGGCCAACGTC. This codes for CASSSLSGANV. The whole CDR3 protein reads CASSSLSGANVLTF.

This clone has ten or more counts. The read terminates 3 residues ahead of where the CDR3 ends, so the germline J gene completes it. The genes are TRBV7-3 and TRBJ2-3, with D perhaps TRBD1 (5 bases). V shed 0 bases and J shed 4 bases, with 8 bases lying between them. The CDR3 covers 14 residues. Germline assignment: CDR1 SGHTA and CDR2 FQGTGA. The CDR3 spells CASSLTGPADTQYF. The sequenced part of the CDR3 DNA is TGTGCCAGCAGCTTAACGGGGCCAGCAGATACG.

Ten or more counts support this clone. The read terminates 3 residues ahead of where the CDR3 ends, so the germline J gene completes it. The gene calls are TRBV20-1 and TRBJ2-1; D gene unclear. CDR3 length: 13 residues. The germline V and J ends were trimmed by 0 bases and 7 bases, with 10 bases remaining between them. Per the germline V gene, CDR1 is DFQATT and CDR2 is SNEGSKA (reference sequence). CDR3 residues: CSAREPPRNEQFF. The CDR3 DNA, read in part, is TGCAGTGCTAGAGAACCCCCTCGGAATGAG.

This clone occurred many times. The read ends 3 residues shy of where the CDR3 ends; the end is completed using the germline J gene. V gene TRBV2 combines with J gene TRBJ1-6; no clear D gene. This CDR3 is 16 amino acids long. Germline V gene sequence: CDR1 SNHLY, CDR2 FYNNEI. The V end was cut by 0 bases, the J end by 7 bases, with 13 bases between. CDR3 sequence: CASSEARRRRNSPLHF. The DNA read from the CDR3 is TGTGCCAGCAGTGAAGCGCGCAGGAGGAGAAATTCACCC.

This clone came up a few times. The read halts 3 residues ahead of the CDR3 end, with the missing end drawn from the germline J gene. The chain joins TRBV18 to TRBJ1-5; D unresolved. This CDR3 is built from 14 residues. Trimming took 3 bases from V and 5 from J, leaving 11 bases between them. CDR1 is KGHSH and CDR2 is LQKENI in the germline V gene. The covered CDR3 bases are TGTGCCAGCTCACCCGAGGGCTCCTATCAGCCC. It translates to CASSPEGSYQP. The whole CDR3 sequence reads CASSPEGSYQPQHF. Full variable domain (missing parts from reference TRBV18 and TRBJ1-5): NAGVMQNPRHLVRRRGQEARLRCSPMKGHSHVYWYRQLPEEGLKFMVYLQKENIIDESGMPKERFSAEFPKEGPSILRIQQVVRGDSAAYFCASSPEGSYQPQHFGDGTRLSIL.

This clone was counted ten times or more. The read finishes 3 residues shy of the CDR3 end, and the germline J gene is used to complete it. The chain couples TRBV7-2 to TRBJ1-3; D gene uncertain. CDR3 length: 15 amino acids. Germline CDR1 reads SGHTA; CDR2 reads FQGNSA. V lost 1 base and J lost 4, with 11 bases in between. The DNA read from the CDR3 is TGTGCCAGCAGCTTAGTAGTGGCCAGGGGAAACACC. Its protein product is CASSLVVARGNT. The entire CDR3 reads CASSLVVARGNTIYF.

Ten or more counts support this clone. Read sequence stops 3 residues before the CDR3 end, and the germline J gene provides the missing end. V usage is TRBV7-3 and J usage is TRBJ2-5; 11 nucleotides agree with TRBD2. This CDR3 has 14 amino acids. Germline CDR1 is SGHTA and CDR2 is FQGTGA. Losses at the gene ends were 5 bases for V and 5 bases for J; bases not matched to a gene: 4. The sequenced CDR3 bases are TGTGCCAGCAGCCCTATAGCGGGGGGGGAGACC. Its translation is CASSPIAGGET. In full, the CDR3 is CASSPIAGGETQYF.

This clone occurred many times. The read falls 3 residues short of the CDR3 end, and the missing part is taken from the germline J gene. This chain links TRBV11-3 with TRBJ2-1, with TRBD1 matching 10 bases. The CDR3 contains 15 residues. Germline V gene sequence: CDR1 SGHNT, CDR2 YENEEA. Losses at the gene ends were 5 bases for V and 6 bases for J; bases not matched to a gene: 7. Incomplete CDR3 DNA: TGTGCCAGCAGCCTCCGGGACAGGGGACGCAATGAG. It specifies CASSLRDRGRNE. The full CDR3 reads CASSLRDRGRNEQFF. Filled out from reference TRBV11-3 and TRBJ2-1, the complete variable domain reads EAGVVQSPRYKIIEKKQPVAFWCNPISGHNTLYWYLQNLGQGPELLIRYENEEAVDDSQLPKDRFSAERLKGVDSTLKIQPAELGDSAVYLCASSLRDRGRNEQFFGPGTRLTVL.

This clone appeared many times. Coverage ceases 3 residues before the CDR3 finishes, and the germline J gene fills in the end. This chain joins TRBV29-1 and TRBJ2-2; D perhaps matches TRBD1 (6 bases). Germline V lookup: CDR1 SQVTM, CDR2 ANQGSEA. Trimming cost V 5 bases and J 2 bases, with 18 bases left between them. This CDR3 is 16 amino acids long. CDR3: CSVLEQGGLNTGELFF. The part of the CDR3 DNA that was read is TGCAGCGTTCTCGAACAGGGTGGACTCAACACCGGGGAG.

This clone was counted many times. The read stops 3 residues short of the end of the CDR3; the missing end is completed from the germline J gene. The chain carries TRBV19 and TRBJ1-2; no definite D call. V was shortened by 5 bases and J by 4 bases, with 14 bases between the two germline ends. The CDR3 covers 14 residues. Per germline, CDR1 LNHDA and CDR2 SQIVND (reference sequence). CDR3 sequence: CASSSHQNIYGYTF. The covered CDR3 bases are TGTGCCAGTAGTTCCCACCAGAATATCTATGGC.

This clone showed up many times. This chain's CDR3 is CASSELLGHRIGSPLHF. The part of the CDR3 DNA that was read is TGTGCCAGCAGTGAATTGTTGGGACACCGAATTGGTTCACCC. The chain is built from TRBV6-1 and TRBJ1-6, with a tentative D call TRBD1 (6 bases). The read comes to an end 3 residues before the CDR3 does, leaving the germline J gene to fill in the end. Germline lookup yields CDR1 MNHNS and CDR2 SASEGT. The CDR3 consists of 17 residues. The V end was cut by 2 bases, the J end by 9 bases, with 20 bases between.

This clone was counted ten times or more. Incomplete CDR3 DNA: TGTGCCTGGAGTGTACGGACAAACAACGAG. This encodes CAWSVRTNNE. The full CDR3 protein reads CAWSVRTNNEQYF. The chain has TRBV30 and TRBJ2-7; D possibly corresponds to TRBD1 (5 bases). The CDR3 goes on 3 residues after the read ends, and that part is filled in from the germline J gene. Germline V gene data show CDR1 as GTSNPN and CDR2 as SVGIG (reference sequence). With 0 bases removed from V and 5 bases from J, the gap between germline ends came to 11 bases. The CDR3 loop spans 13 amino acids.

As for this clone: This may come from a read error, since a much larger clone is one base off. The read finishes 3 residues shy of the CDR3 end, and the germline J gene is used to complete it. The gene calls are TRBV7-8 and TRBJ2-2; TRBD1 matches at 7 bases. This CDR3 is 15 amino acids long. In germline, CDR1 is SGHVS, CDR2 FQNEAQ. The part of the CDR3 DNA that was read is TGTGCCAGCAGCTCGGGACAGCTTAATAGGGAAAAG. It encodes CASSSGQLNREK. The complete CDR3 protein is CASSSGQLNREKLFF.

This clone was seen many times. From the germline J gene comes the end of the CDR3, since the read stops 3 residues before it. J is TRBJ2-6 and V is TRBV10-1; D unclear. CDR1 WNHNN and CDR2 SYGVQD come from the germline V gene (reference sequence). There are 15 residues in the CDR3. Trimming shortened V by 8 bases and J by 0 bases, and 11 bases separated the two germline ends. The CDR3 sequence: CASGQSCSGANVLTF. Partial CDR3 DNA: TGCGCCAGCGGGCAGTCATGCTCTGGGGCCAACGTC.

The table lists this clone with many counts. Read data end 3 residues before the CDR3 end; the end is taken from the germline J gene. This chain uses TRBV7-6 with TRBJ2-7; 9 bases are a match to TRBD1. Germline CDR1 reads SGHVS; CDR2 reads FNYEAQ. The CDR3 runs to 17 residues. Trimming at V came to 2 bases and at J to 4 bases, leaving 12 bases not matched to a gene. The CDR3: CASSLRSWDREVYEQYF. CDR3 DNA, as far as it was read: TGTGCCAGCAGCTTACGCAGCTGGGACAGGGAAGTATACGAG.

In its sample, this clone is large. The read ends 3 residues early relative to the CDR3; the germline J gene fills the gap. The rearrangement joins TRBV9 to TRBJ1-4; a weak D match, TRBD1 (6 bases). CDR3 length: 13 residues. Germline V gene lookup returns CDR1 SGDLS and CDR2 YYNGEE. CDR3 residues: CASSPEGGGGLFF. Incomplete CDR3 DNA: TGTGCCAGCAGCCCCGAGGGAGGGGGAGGA. Filled out from reference TRBV9 and TRBJ1-4, the complete variable domain reads DSGVTQTPKHLITATGQRVTLRCSPRSGDLSVYWYQQSLDQGLQFLIQYYNGEERAKGNILERFSAQQFPDLHSELNLSSLELGDSALYFCASSPEGGGGLFFGSGTQLSVL.

This clone appeared many times. The missing CDR3 end, 3 residues past where the read stops, is filled in from the germline J gene. The chain is built from TRBV30 and TRBJ2-1, with 8 bases lining up with TRBD2. Germline V lookup: CDR1 GTSNPN, CDR2 SVGIG (reference sequence). This CDR3 has 14 amino acids. V gave up 7 bases and J gave up 9 bases; unmatched junction bases: 14. Partial CDR3 DNA: TGTGCCTCAAGATGGCGGGGGGTAACGGTTGAG. It encodes CASRWRGVTVE. The full CDR3 protein is CASRWRGVTVEQFF.

This clone was detected many times. The sequenced fragment ends 3 residues before the CDR3 boundary, so the rest is inferred from the germline J gene. The gene calls are TRBV6-2 or TRBV6-3 and TRBJ2-2; 7 positions match TRBD1. The germline CDR1 and CDR2 sequences are MNHEY and SVGEGT. CDR3 size: 15 residues. V lost 3 bases to trimming and J lost 5 bases; unmatched junction nucleotides: 6. The sequenced part of the CDR3 DNA is TGTGCCAGCAGTTATGGGACAGATACAACCGGGGAG. Translation gives CASSYGTDTTGE. The full CDR3 sequence reads CASSYGTDTTGELFF.

The sequenced part of the CDR3 DNA is TGTGCCAGCGTTGGGGCAGGTAGAGAGTCG. This sequence encodes CASVGAGRES. The full-length CDR3 reads as CASVGAGRESQYF. J is TRBJ2-3 and V is TRBV2, with D possibly matching TRBD1 (5 bases). The sequence runs out 3 residues before the end of the CDR3; the remainder is reconstructed from the germline J gene. Germline CDR1 is SNHLY and CDR2 is FYNNEI. This CDR3 comprises 13 residues. The complete variable domain, with remaining parts taken from reference TRBV2 and TRBJ2-3, reads EPEVTQTPSHQVTQMGQEVILRCVPISNHLYFYWYRQILGQKVEFLVSFYNNEISEKSEIFDDQFSVERPDGSNFTLKIRSTKLEDSAMYFCASVGAGRESQYFGPGTRLTVL.

Comments on this clone: The sequence runs out 3 residues before the end of the CDR3; the remainder is reconstructed from the germline J gene. J is TRBJ1-5 and V is TRBV19; 8 nucleotides agree with TRBD1. Trimming cost V 5 bases and J 6 bases; bases outside gene matches: 9. Germline CDR1 reads LNHDA; CDR2 reads SQIVND (reference sequence). The CDR3 consists of 15 residues. The CDR3 here is CASSARDRRFQPQHF. CDR3 DNA, as far as it was read: TGTGCCAGTAGTGCCCGGGACAGGAGGTTTCAGCCC.